The rows below give T cell receptor beta chains drawn from one sample of a study of naive and memory T cell subsets. From the 5' RACE reads, TCRdb called clonotypes with MiXCR, one entry per CDR3 protein. Among 55,000 to 65,000 distinct CDR3 sequences listed, approximately 8% were seen once. These receptors all come from a female donor in good health. CDR3s include the opening cysteine and the closing phenylalanine or tryptophan. D genes are given only for firm matches. Expanded clones get a size class; other rows say once, few or many, or leave the size out.

D,J,V,size,DNA,CDR3
TRBD1,TRBJ2-3,TRBV6-1,few,TGTGCCAGCAACCGGGACAGGGGGCGTTATACGCAGTATTTT,CASNRDRGRYTQYF
.,TRBJ2-1,TRBV14,many,TGTGCCAGCAGCTACCGGGCACACTATGAGCAGTTCTTC,CASSYRAHYEQFF
TRBD1,TRBJ2-7,TRBV11-2,few,TGTGCCAGCAGCACCCGACAGGGTGGGTCCTACGAGCAGTACTTC,CASSTRQGGSYEQYF
.,TRBJ2-7,TRBV25-1,many,TGTGCCAGCAGTGACCGGGACACCTCCTCCTACGAGCAGTACTTC,CASSDRDTSSYEQYF
.,TRBJ2-7,TRBV6-5,.,TGTGCCAGCACCCCACCGGGCCCTCCCAGCGAGCAGTACTTC,CASTPPGPPSEQYF
.,TRBJ2-1,TRBV9,.,TGTGCCAGCAGCGTAACTAGCCACAATACCTACAATGAGCAGTTCTTC,CASSVTSHNTYNEQFF
.,TRBJ2-3,TRBV3-1,.,TGTGCCAGCAGCCAAGGCCTGCGGCCCCTCACAGATACGCAGTATTTT,CASSQGLRPLTDTQYF
TRBD1,TRBJ2-7,TRBV27,few,TGTGCCAGCAGTCCCTTACGGACAGGGTGGGACGAGCAGTACTTC,CASSPLRTGWDEQYF
TRBD2,TRBJ2-3,TRBV3-1,.,TGTGCCAGCAGCCACGATGTAGCGGGAGGGCCAACAGATACGCAGTATTTT,CASSHDVAGGPTDTQYF
.,TRBJ2-7,TRBV4-2,.,TGTGCCAGCAGCCAAGATAAGAGCGGACCCTACGAGCAGTACTTC,CASSQDKSGPYEQYF
.,TRBJ1-2,TRBV9,many,TGTGCCAGCAGCGTAGAGGCGGACTATGGCTACACCTTC,CASSVEADYGYTF
.,TRBJ2-3,TRBV4-1,medium-sized,TGCGCCAGCAGCCAAATAACCACGAAAGAGCCCACAGATACGCAGTATTTT,CASSQITTKEPTDTQYF
.,TRBJ2-1,TRBV28,.,TGTGCCAGCAGTTTGGCAGGCGATATCTCCTACAATGAGCAGTTCTTC,CASSLAGDISYNEQFF
TRBD2,TRBJ2-1,TRBV11-1,.,TGTGCCAGCAGCCGAGGACTAGCGGGAGCCCTTGAGCAGTTCTTC,CASSRGLAGALEQFF
.,TRBJ2-1,TRBV5-4,many,TGTGCCAGCACCAAGGCCAGGATGGCGGGGAGCTCCTACAATGAGCAGTTCTTC,CASTKARMAGSSYNEQFF
TRBD2,TRBJ2-1,TRBV9,many,TGTGCCAGCAGCGTTTCTAGCGGGAGGTCTTACAATGAGCAGTTCTTC,CASSVSSGRSYNEQFF
.,TRBJ2-2,TRBV29-1,many,TGCAGCGTTGATAGCAACACCGGGGAGCTGTTTTTT,CSVDSNTGELFF
.,TRBJ2-2,TRBV2,.,TGTGCCAGCAGTGAAAGGCAAACGAACACCGGGGAGCTGTTTTTT,CASSERQTNTGELFF
TRBD1,TRBJ2-1,TRBV29-1,few,TGCAGCGTGGGACAGGGGGCGCAATATGAGCAGTTCTTC,CSVGQGAQYEQFF
TRBD1,TRBJ2-3,TRBV29-1,few,TGCAGCGTTGGAGGACAGGAGACAGATACGCAGTATTTT,CSVGGQETDTQYF
.,TRBJ2-2,TRBV6-4,few,TGTGCCAGCAGTGAGGTAGTGTCCGGGGAGCTGTTTTTT,CASSEVVSGELFF
.,TRBJ2-5,TRBV7-8,few,TGTGCCAGCAGCTTAGGGACAACACAAGAGACCCAGTACTTC,CASSLGTTQETQYF